These T cell receptor beta chains were read from a single sample in a study of metastatic and nonmetastatic thyroid tumors. TCRdb re-clonotyped the PCR reads through MiXCR. The sample records around 18,000 clones, around 13% being singletons. Sequences were obtained from blood. The receptor source for this set is a female donor with papillary thyroid cancer or a benign thyroid nodule (not recorded which). Some clones in this sample may be carry-over from other donors' samples. The CDR3 runs from the conserved cysteine through the conserved F or W. D genes are given only for firm matches. Clone size appears in some rows only: once, few, many, or a class for an expanded clone.

V: TRBV28; J: TRBJ1-2; D: TRBD1; size: NA; CDR3: CASSLPGGLHRDYTF; DNA: TGTGCCAGCAGTCTACCAGGGGGTCTCCATCGGGACTACACCTTC
V: TRBV5-1; J: TRBJ2-5; D: NA; size: many; CDR3: CASRLQGAQETQYF; DNA: TGCGCCAGCAGACTCCAGGGTGCCCAAGAGACCCAGTACTTC
V: TRBV5-1; J: TRBJ2-5; D: NA; size: NA; CDR3: CASSLGTGAGETQYF; DNA: TGCGCCAGCAGCTTGGGGACAGGAGCGGGGGAGACCCAGTACTTC
V: TRBV7-2; J: TRBJ2-7; D: NA; size: once; CDR3: CASSLQGYLRQYF; DNA: TGTGCCAGCAGCCTCCAGGGGTACCTTAGGCAGTACTTC
V: TRBV20-1; J: TRBJ2-3; D: NA; size: NA; CDR3: CSARDLGTKYF; DNA: TGCAGTGCTAGAGATCTAGGGACAAAGTATTTT
V: TRBV19; J: TRBJ1-5; D: TRBD1; size: many; CDR3: CASSDRGGNQPQHF; DNA: TGTGCCAGCAGCGACAGGGGTGGCAATCAGCCCCAGCATTTT
V: TRBV6-1; J: TRBJ1-1; D: NA; size: medium-sized; CDR3: CASSRENTEAFF; DNA: TGTGCCAGCAGTAGGGAAAACACTGAAGCTTTCTTT
V: TRBV7-9; J: TRBJ1-1; D: NA; size: many; CDR3: CASSLAGGAEAFF; DNA: TGTGCCAGCAGCTTAGCGGGAGGGGCTGAAGCTTTCTTT
V: TRBV6-2/TRBV6-3; J: TRBJ2-7; D: NA; size: medium-sized; CDR3: CASSYSGSYEQYF; DNA: TGTGCCAGCAGTTACTCGGGCAGCTACGAGCAGTACTTC
V: TRBV6-1; J: TRBJ2-5; D: TRBD1; size: NA; CDR3: CASSLGQGPSSGETQYF; DNA: TGTGCCAGCAGTCTCGGACAGGGGCCGTCCTCGGGGGAGACCCAGTACTTC
V: TRBV7-2; J: TRBJ2-6; D: NA; size: many; CDR3: CASSFSGSPSGANVLTF; DNA: TGTGCCAGCAGCTTTAGCGGAAGCCCCTCTGGGGCCAACGTCCTGACTTTC
V: TRBV19; J: TRBJ1-1; D: NA; size: medium-sized; CDR3: CASNPRENTEAFF; DNA: TGTGCCAGTAACCCGCGCGAGAACACTGAAGCTTTCTTT
V: TRBV10-3; J: TRBJ2-3; D: NA; size: NA; CDR3: CAISGTLAEAQYF; DNA: TGTGCCATCTCCGGGACTCTCGCGGAAGCGCAGTATTTT
V: TRBV6-2/TRBV6-3; J: TRBJ1-1; D: NA; size: NA; CDR3: CASSWIFAGAFF; DNA: TGTGCCAGCAGTTGGATTTTCGCTGGAGCTTTCTTT
V: TRBV4-2; J: TRBJ2-7; D: NA; size: many; CDR3: CASSQDPTNEQYF; DNA: TGTGCCAGCAGCCAAGATCCCACTAACGAGCAGTACTTC
V: TRBV6-1; J: TRBJ1-1; D: NA; size: medium-sized; CDR3: CASRDQGTEAFF; DNA: TGTGCCAGCAGGGACCAGGGGACTGAAGCTTTCTTT
V: TRBV5-5; J: TRBJ1-2; D: NA; size: many; CDR3: CASSTGGSYGYTF; DNA: TGTGCCAGCAGCACCGGGGGTAGCTATGGCTACACCTTC